This TCR beta chain was recovered during a study of cytomegalovirus exposure and HLA in healthy donors. About the study: As released early, the data held 65 million to 90 million unique TCRs from HLA-typed donors.

The PCR had 60 Vbeta and 13 Jbeta primers. Assay: immunoSEQ multiplex PCR; the TCRdb copy retains only in-frame clones and omits some. The repertoire includes under 150,000 clones, 75% to 85% of them detected once, and 2.5% to 3% sits in the top ten. This clone appeared a single time. What it recognizes is unknown. Findings and limits, study-wide: Most of the CMV-associated TCR beta chains (in a later analysis) appeared to be HLA-restricted.

Donors showed nominal health when sampled, although they likely had unrecorded immune exposures. Sequencing input: PBMCs. This clonotype was obtained from a young man in good health and CMV-seronegative.

The CDR3 protein is CASSQSSGPSYEQYF. In DNA form, the CDR3 reads TGTGCCAGCAGCCAATCTAGCGGCCCCTCCTACGAGCAGTACTTC. The chain employs TRBV4-2 and TRBJ2-5; the match to TRBD2 covers 7 bases. The DNA end favors TRBJ2-7, so the J call may be wrong. The CDR3 sequence is 15 residues long. Germline assignment: CDR1 LGHNA and CDR2 YNFKEQ.